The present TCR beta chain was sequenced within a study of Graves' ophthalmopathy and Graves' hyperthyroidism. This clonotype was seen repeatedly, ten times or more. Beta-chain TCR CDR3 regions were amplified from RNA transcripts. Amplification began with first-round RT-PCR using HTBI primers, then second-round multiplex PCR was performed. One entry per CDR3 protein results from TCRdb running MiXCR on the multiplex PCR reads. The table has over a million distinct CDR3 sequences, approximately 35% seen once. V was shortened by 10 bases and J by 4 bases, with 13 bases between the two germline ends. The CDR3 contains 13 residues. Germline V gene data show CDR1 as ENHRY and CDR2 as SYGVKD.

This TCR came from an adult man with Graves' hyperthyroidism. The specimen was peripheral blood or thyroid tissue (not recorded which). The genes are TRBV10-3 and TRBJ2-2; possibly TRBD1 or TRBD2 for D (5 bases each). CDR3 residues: CATRDGSTGELFF. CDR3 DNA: TGTGCCACCAGGGACGGTAGCACCGGGGAGCTGTTTTTT.